The 3 T cell receptor beta chains below all came from one sample that was sequenced in a study of blood T cell repertoires in COVID-19. Profiling relied on immunoSEQ multiplex PCR, and the TCRdb table lists in-frame clones only, not all of them. This sample yields more than 60,000 clones, of which about nine tenths are seen a single time; roughly 4.4% belongs to the top ten. Sequencing was performed on peripheral blood. These receptors came from a man aged 50 to 59 with active COVID-19.

This clone was found once. The chain employs TRBV28 and TRBJ2-4; 8 bases line up with TRBD2. Germline V gene sequence: CDR1 MDHEN, CDR2 SYDVKM. Germline trimming cut 4 bases from V and 7 bases from J; bases unmatched to any gene: 3. The CDR3 consists of 13 residues. The CDR3 spells CASSYREGNIQYF. In DNA form, the CDR3 reads TGTGCCAGCAGTTACCGGGAGGGCAACATTCAGTACTTC.

The V and J genes are TRBV18 and TRBJ2-7; possibly TRBD1 for D (6 bases). Trimming removed 2 bases at V and 4 bases at J, with 9 bases between. CDR1 KGHSH and CDR2 LQKENI come from the germline V gene. This CDR3 spans 13 amino acids. Written as DNA, the CDR3 is TGTGCCAGCTCACCAGTACAGGGTTACGAGCAGTACTTC. Its translation is CASSPVQGYEQYF.

The V and J genes are TRBV3-1 (or the pseudogene TRBV3-2) and TRBJ2-2, with 8 bases fitting TRBD1. CDR1 and CDR2 (germline): LGHDT, YNNKEL (reference sequence). V trimming: 1 base; J trimming: 6 bases; junction bases outside the gene matches: 7. The CDR3 sequence is 16 residues long. The CDR3 loop is CASSQGQGAGSGELFF. The CDR3 DNA reads TGTGCCAGCAGCCAAGGGCAGGGGGCCGGATCCGGGGAGCTGTTTTTT.